Shown below are 17 T cell receptor beta chains from a single sample sequenced in a study of PD-L1 blockade in urothelial cancer. Libraries were prepared by immunoSEQ multiplex PCR; TCRdb keeps only in-frame clonotypes and omits some of them. The table has around 130,000 clones, about four fifths seen once. Time point given: pretreatment peripheral blood. Sequences were derived from PBMCs, sampled around atezolizumab (anti-PD-L1) treatment. The origin of the receptors is a man aged 50-60 years with urothelial cancer.

The gene calls are TRBV28 and TRBJ2-7, with 9 bases identical to TRBD1. Germline trimming cut 5 bases from V and 2 bases from J; bases unmatched to any gene: 7. Germline lookup yields CDR1 MDHEN and CDR2 SYDVKM. This CDR3 spans 15 amino acids. CDR3: CASSPHGQGPYEQYF. CDR3 nucleotides: TGTGCCAGCAGTCCCCACGGACAGGGGCCCTACGAGCAGTACTTC.

This clone showed up just a few times. V and J are TRBV2 and TRBJ1-2; D is unresolved. The CDR3 extends over 14 amino acids. In germline, CDR1 is SNHLY, CDR2 FYNNEI. V gave up 8 bases and J gave up 8 bases, with 21 bases separating them. CDR3 amino acids: CASQYTPSQRGYTF. CDR3 sequence (DNA): TGTGCCAGCCAGTACACGCCCTCTCAGAGGGGCTACACCTTC.

The chain employs TRBV7-6 and TRBJ2-5; D gene unclear. The CDR3 covers 12 residues. Germline V gives CDR1 SGHVS, CDR2 FNYEAQ. V shed 3 bases and J shed 4 bases, with 6 bases lying between them. CDR3: CASSFPVETQYF. The DNA for the CDR3 is TGTGCCAGCAGCTTTCCTGTAGAGACCCAGTACTTC.

This chain joins TRBV6-5 and TRBJ2-1, with D possibly matching TRBD1 (6 bases). V lost 5 bases and J lost 5, with 16 bases in between. This CDR3 spans 15 amino acids. The V gene's germline CDR1 is MNHEY and CDR2 SVGAGI. The CDR3 spells CASSPLGGRDNEQFF. In nucleotides, the CDR3 is TGTGCCAGCAGTCCGTTAGGGGGAAGGGACAATGAGCAGTTCTTC.

V is TRBV21-1 and J is TRBJ2-3; the table's D call, TRBD1, has no DNA check behind it. TRBV21-1 is a listed pseudogene. The CDR3 consists of 16 residues. CDR3 region: CASSQPDSTSTDTQYF. Here the CDR3 DNA reads TGTGCCAGCAGCCAGCCAGACAGTACTAGCACAGATACGCAGTATTTT.

The chain is built from TRBV2 and TRBJ1-5; TRBD1 might be the D (6 bases). The V end lost 8 bases, the J end lost 4 bases, and 18 bases lay between the germline ends. Germline CDR1 SNHLY, CDR2 FYNNEI. The CDR3 runs to 15 residues. The CDR3 DNA reads TGTGCCAGCGGGAGGGGGGGCTTCGAAAATCAGCCCCAGCATTTT. Translation gives CASGRGGFENQPQHF.

The sample holds one count of this clone. The rearrangement joins TRBV5-6 to TRBJ2-1; D remains unclear. Germline-derived CDR1 and CDR2 are SGHDT and YYEEEE. Trimming stripped 0 bases from V and 13 bases from J, with 11 bases between. The CDR3 covers 12 residues. CDR3 sequence reads: CASSLAMASQFF. CDR3 nucleotides: TGTGCCAGCAGCTTGGCCATGGCTTCCCAGTTCTTC. The full variable domain, with the rest looked up from reference TRBV5-6 and TRBJ2-1, is DAGVTQSPTHLIKTRGQQVTLRCSPKSGHDTVSWYQQALGQGPQFIFQYYEEEERQRGNFPDRFSGHQFPNYSSELNVNALLLGDSALYLCASSLAMASQFFGPGTRLTVL.

The chain uses TRBV6-1 and TRBJ1-4; D is perhaps TRBD1 (5 bases). This CDR3 has 14 amino acids. The germline V gene has CDR1 MNHNS and CDR2 SASEGT. The germline V and J ends were trimmed by 7 bases and 3 bases, with 12 bases remaining between them. The CDR3 loop is CASTLGASNEKLFF. In DNA, the CDR3 is TGTGCCAGCACACTTGGGGCGTCTAATGAAAAACTGTTTTTT.

The V call is TRBV4-1, the J call TRBJ2-7; D ambiguous. This CDR3 has 16 amino acids. The ends were cut back, 0 bases at V and 1 base at J, with 13 bases in the middle. CDR1 and CDR2 from the germline V gene are MGHRA and YSYEKL. CDR3 sequence reads: CASSQEAAARSYEQYF. The DNA for the CDR3 is TGCGCCAGCAGCCAAGAGGCGGCAGCCCGATCCTACGAGCAGTACTTC.

The sample holds a few counts of this clone. The genes are TRBV19 and TRBJ1-5, with a tentative D call TRBD1 (6 bases). The length of the CDR3 is 17 residues. Germline CDR1 reads LNHDA; CDR2 reads SQIVND (reference sequence). Trimming left V 3 bases short and J 4 bases short, with 19 bases between. The CDR3 bases are TGTGCCAGTAGTATCTCTCCCATCGGGGGGCGAAATCAGCCCCAGCATTTT. Translated: CASSISPIGGRNQPQHF.

The chain carries TRBV25-1 and TRBJ2-1; D is ambiguous. CDR1 is MGHDK, CDR2 SYGVNS, per germline. V was cut by 8 bases and J by 6 bases, with 8 bases left in between. The CDR3 runs to 11 residues. The CDR3 DNA sequence: TGTGCCAGCGAGGTGGGCAATGAGCAGTTCTTC. Its translation is CASEVGNEQFF.

The rearrangement joins TRBV2 to TRBJ2-3, with TRBD2 identical over 13 bases. This CDR3 region has 16 residues. V trimming: 6 bases; J trimming: 4 bases; junction bases outside the gene matches: 7. Germline CDR1 is SNHLY and CDR2 is FYNNEI. CDR3 region: CASRRRTSGSADTQYF. CDR3 nucleotide sequence: TGTGCCAGCAGAAGAAGGACTAGCGGGAGCGCAGATACGCAGTATTTT.

The rearrangement joins TRBV5-1 to TRBJ2-5; D might be TRBD2 (5 bases). CDR3 length: 14 amino acids. CDR1 and CDR2 (germline): SGHRS, YFSETQ. V lost 6 bases and J lost 5, with 17 bases in between. CDR3 nucleotides: TGCGCCAGCAAGGTCCGGGAAGGAGAGGAGACCCAGTACTTC. It codes for CASKVREGEETQYF.

This clone was seen only a few times. The rearrangement links TRBV28 to TRBJ1-2; 8 positions match TRBD1. The trim removed 5 bases at V and 6 bases at J, leaving 8 bases unmatched. This CDR3 comprises 14 residues. Germline CDR1 MDHEN, CDR2 SYDVKM. The CDR3 coding sequence is TGTGCCAGCAGTATCACAGGGGGAACCCATGGCTACACCTTC. This encodes CASSITGGTHGYTF.

This clone came up once. The V call is TRBV5-1, the J call TRBJ2-7; the D gene is possibly TRBD2 (5 bases). Per germline, CDR1 SGHRS and CDR2 YFSETQ. The CDR3 runs 15 residues. Trimming shortened V by 0 bases and J by 4 bases, and 14 bases separated the two germline ends. The CDR3 protein is CASSLGVSAEYEQYF. DNA of the CDR3: TGCGCCAGCAGCTTGGGGGTTAGCGCTGAGTACGAGCAGTACTTC.

The count of this clone is one. This chain links TRBV4-1 with TRBJ1-1; D is unclear. The V gene's germline CDR1 is MGHRA and CDR2 YSYEKL. With 5 bases removed from V and 0 bases from J, the gap between germline ends came to 7 bases. CDR3 length: 13 residues. The CDR3 sequence is CASSVVMNTEAFF. The CDR3 nucleotides are TGCGCCAGCAGCGTCGTAATGAACACTGAAGCTTTCTTT.

This chain uses TRBV5-4 with TRBJ1-1, with 7 bases that match TRBD1. CDR1 is SGHNT, CDR2 YYREEE, per germline (reference sequence). The CDR3 contains 15 residues. V lost 2 bases to trimming and J lost 1 base; unmatched junction nucleotides: 5. For the CDR3, the DNA is TGTGCCAGCAGCTTACAGGGGTCCCGGAACACTGAAGCTTTCTTT. Protein product: CASSLQGSRNTEAFF.